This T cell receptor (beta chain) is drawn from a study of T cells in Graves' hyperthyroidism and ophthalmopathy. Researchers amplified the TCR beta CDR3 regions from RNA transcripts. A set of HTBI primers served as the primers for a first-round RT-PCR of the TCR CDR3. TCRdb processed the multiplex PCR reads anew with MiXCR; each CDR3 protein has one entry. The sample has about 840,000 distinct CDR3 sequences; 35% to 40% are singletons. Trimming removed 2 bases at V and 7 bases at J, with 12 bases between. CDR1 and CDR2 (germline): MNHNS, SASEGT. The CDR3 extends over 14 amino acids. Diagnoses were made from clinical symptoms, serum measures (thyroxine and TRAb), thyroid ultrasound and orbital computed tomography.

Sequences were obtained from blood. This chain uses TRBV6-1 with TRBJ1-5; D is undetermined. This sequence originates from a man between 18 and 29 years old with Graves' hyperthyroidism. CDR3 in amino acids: CASSERSARQPQHF. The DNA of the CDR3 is TGTGCCAGCAGTGAAAGGTCCGCTCGCCAGCCCCAGCATTTT.